This T cell receptor (beta chain) emerged from a study of blood T cell repertoires in COVID-19. Across the study: The origin of the acute and convalescent COVID-19 samples was the United States, Italy and Spain. PBMCs, B-cell-depleted T cells, or T cells were the source of the cDNA or gDNA that made up the material.

Deletions cut 3 bases from V and 3 bases from J, with 6 bases between. The CDR3 has 12 amino acids. Germline values: CDR1 MNHNY, CDR2 SVGAGI (reference sequence). As processed by the authors: How many nucleated cells were present was estimated from reference gene primer amplification. Profiling relied on immunoSEQ multiplex PCR, and the TCRdb table lists in-frame clones only, not all of them. The V and J calls and the clone size are those of that table, but D and trimming were determined from the DNA. The sample consists of some 170,000 clones, roughly four fifths of them appearing once. This rearrangement joins TRBV6-6 to TRBJ2-7; no firm D call. This receptor was obtained from a human donor in a cohort sampled during active COVID-19. Sequenced material: peripheral blood. The CDR3 is CASSYLNYEQYF. Here the CDR3 DNA reads TGTGCCAGCAGTTATCTAAACTACGAGCAGTACTTC.